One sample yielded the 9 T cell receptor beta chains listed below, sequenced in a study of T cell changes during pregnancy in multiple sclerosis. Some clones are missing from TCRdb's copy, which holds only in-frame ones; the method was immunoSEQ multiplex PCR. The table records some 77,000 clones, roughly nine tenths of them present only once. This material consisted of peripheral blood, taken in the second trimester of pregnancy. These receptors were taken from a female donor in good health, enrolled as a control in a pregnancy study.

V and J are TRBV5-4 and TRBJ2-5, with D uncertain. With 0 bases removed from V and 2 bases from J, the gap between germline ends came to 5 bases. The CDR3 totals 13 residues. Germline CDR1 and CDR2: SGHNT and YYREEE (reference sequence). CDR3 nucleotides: TGTGCCAGCAGCTTGGTCAGGCAAGAGACCCAGTACTTC. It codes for CASSLVRQETQYF.

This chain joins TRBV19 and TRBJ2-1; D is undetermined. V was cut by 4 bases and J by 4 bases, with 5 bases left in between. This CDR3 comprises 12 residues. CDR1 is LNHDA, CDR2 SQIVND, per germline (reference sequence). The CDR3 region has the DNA TGTGCCAGTAGTACCAGGTACAATGAGCAGTTCTTC. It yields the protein CASSTRYNEQFF. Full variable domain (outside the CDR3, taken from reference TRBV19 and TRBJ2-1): DGGITQSPKYLFRKEGQNVTLSCEQNLNHDAMYWYRQDPGQGLRLIYYSQIVNDFQKGDIAEGYSVSREKKESFPLTVTSAQKNPTAFYLCASSTRYNEQFFGPGTRLTVL.

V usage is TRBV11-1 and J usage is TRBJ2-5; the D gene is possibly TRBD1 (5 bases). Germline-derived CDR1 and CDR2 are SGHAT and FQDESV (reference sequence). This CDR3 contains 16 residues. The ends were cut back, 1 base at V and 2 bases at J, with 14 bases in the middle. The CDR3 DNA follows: TGTGCCAGCAGCTTAGGGGTAGGACATAAACAAGAGACCCAGTACTTC. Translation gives CASSLGVGHKQETQYF.

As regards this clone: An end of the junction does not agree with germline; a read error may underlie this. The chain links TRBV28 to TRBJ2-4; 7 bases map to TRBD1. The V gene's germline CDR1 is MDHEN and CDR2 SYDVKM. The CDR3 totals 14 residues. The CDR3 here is CASTVDRARNIQYF. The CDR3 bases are TGTGCCAGCACTGTAGACAGGGCCAGAAACATTCAGTACTTC. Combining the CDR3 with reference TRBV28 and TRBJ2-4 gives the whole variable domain DVKVTQSSRYLVKRTGEKVFLECVQDMDHENMFWYRQDPGLGLRLIYFSYDVKMKEKGDIPEGYSVSREKKERFSLILESASTNQTSMYLCASTVDRARNIQYFGAGTRLSVL.

The CDR3: CASSANSAGYGNTIYF. CDR3 coding DNA: TGTGCCAGCAGCGCCAACTCCGCAGGGTATGGAAACACCATATATTTT. The chain uses TRBV9 and TRBJ1-3, with D perhaps TRBD1 (5 bases). CDR3 length: 16 residues. From germline, CDR1 is SGDLS and CDR2 YYNGEE. V was clipped by 3 bases and J by 3 bases, with 16 bases between them.

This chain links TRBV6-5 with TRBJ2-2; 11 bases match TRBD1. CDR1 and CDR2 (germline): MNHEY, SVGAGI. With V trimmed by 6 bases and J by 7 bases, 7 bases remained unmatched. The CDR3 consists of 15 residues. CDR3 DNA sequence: TGTGCCAGCAGGCCGGACAGGGGGCTGGGCGGGGAGCTGTTTTTT. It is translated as CASRPDRGLGGELFF.

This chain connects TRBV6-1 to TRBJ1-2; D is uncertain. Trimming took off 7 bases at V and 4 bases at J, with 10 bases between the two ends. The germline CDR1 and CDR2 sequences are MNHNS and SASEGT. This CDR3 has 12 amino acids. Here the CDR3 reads CASTGFRYGYTF. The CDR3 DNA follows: TGTGCCAGCACGGGATTTCGCTATGGCTACACCTTC.

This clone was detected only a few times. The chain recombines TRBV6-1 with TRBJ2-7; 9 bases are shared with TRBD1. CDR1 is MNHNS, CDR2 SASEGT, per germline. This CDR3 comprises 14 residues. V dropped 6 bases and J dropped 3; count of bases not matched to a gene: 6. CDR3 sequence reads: CASRGGQGGYEQYF. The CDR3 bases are TGTGCCAGCAGGGGGGGACAGGGAGGCTACGAGCAGTACTTC.

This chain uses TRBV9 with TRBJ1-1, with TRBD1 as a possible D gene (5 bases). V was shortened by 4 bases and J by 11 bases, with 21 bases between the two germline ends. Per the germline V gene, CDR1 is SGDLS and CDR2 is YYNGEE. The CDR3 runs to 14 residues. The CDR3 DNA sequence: TGTGCCAGCAGCTCCCGATTCCGGGGGGGGGAGGCTTTCTTT. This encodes CASSSRFRGGEAFF.